This TCR beta chain was captured by sequencing in a study of blood T cells in healthy people across ages. The CDR3 runs 14 residues. V lost 1 base and J 2 bases, leaving 8 bases between the germline ends. Germline loops: CDR1 LGHNA, CDR2 YSLEER. Healthy Caucasian individuals from Russia aged about 6 to 90 served as donors. Primed by a sample-barcoded 5' primer and a J-beta primer mix, a second PCR proceeded for about 6 to 11 cycles. TCRdb called the 5' RACE reads again in MiXCR, with one record for every CDR3 protein. The sample has 800,000 to 900,000 distinct CDR3 sequences; approximately 59% are singletons.

This receptor was obtained from a young man in good health. This chain joins TRBV4-3 and TRBJ1-2; possible D gene TRBD1, 5 bases. The specimen was blood. The CDR3, as DNA: TGCGCCAGCAGCCAAGGCAGGGAGAACTATGGCTACACCTTC. It specifies CASSQGRENYGYTF.